This T cell receptor beta chain was recorded in a study of blood T cell repertoires in COVID-19. Study-wide background: The origin of the acute and convalescent COVID-19 samples was the United States, Italy and Spain.

The protocol was immunoSEQ multiplex PCR, while the TCRdb copy is restricted to in-frame clones and leaves out a portion. This sample has tens of thousands of clones, with around 80% found just once. The CDR3 sequence is 14 residues long. Germline lookup yields CDR1 MDHEN and CDR2 SYDVKM. Germline trimming cut 6 bases from V and 7 bases from J; bases unmatched to any gene: 6. The sample taken for sequencing was peripheral blood. The TCR originated in a man at least 80 years old with active or convalescent COVID-19. The chain recombines TRBV28 with TRBJ1-5; 10 nucleotides line up with TRBD1. The CDR3 DNA follows: TGTGCCAGCAGGTCCGGGACAGGGGACCAGCCCCAGCATTTT. Translated, it gives CASRSGTGDQPQHF. The variable domain in full, with the rest retrieved from reference TRBV28 and TRBJ1-5, is DVKVTQSSRYLVKRTGEKVFLECVQDMDHENMFWYRQDPGLGLRLIYFSYDVKMKEKGDIPEGYSVSREKKERFSLILESASTNQTSMYLCASRSGTGDQPQHFGDGTRLSIL.